The rows below give T cell receptor beta chains drawn from one sample of a study of blood T cell repertoires in COVID-19. Data came from immunoSEQ multiplex PCR; TCRdb stores just in-frame clones and leaves some out. This table has approximately 90,000 clones, around 86% appearing once. What was sequenced was peripheral blood. These receptors were obtained from a woman at least 80 years old with acute or convalescent COVID-19. CDR3s include the opening cysteine and the closing phenylalanine or tryptophan. A D gene is named only where the DNA matches it firmly. Only some rows state a clone size, as once, few, many or a class for expanded clones.

j_call v_call clone_size d_call cdr3_nt cdr3_aa
TRBJ1-1 TRBV27 - TRBD1 TGTGCCAGCAGTCCCCACCGGGACAGGGAGACTGAAGCTTTCTTT CASSPHRDRETEAFF
TRBJ1-5 TRBV6-5 - - TGTGCCAGCAGTCACGCCGGGGGAAATCAGCCCCAGCATTTT CASSHAGGNQPQHF
TRBJ2-5 TRBV19 - - TGTGCCAGTAGTCCCGCCCGAGACAGCGCCCGCCGGACCCAGTACTTC CASSPARDSARRTQYF
TRBJ2-1 TRBV11-2 - TRBD2 TGTGCCAGCAGCCTTCTAGCGGGAGGGCCCTCGGGAAATGAGCAGTTCTTC CASSLLAGGPSGNEQFF
TRBJ1-4 TRBV30 once TRBD1 TGTGCCTGGAGGCTCCGGGACAGGGCCTATGAAAAACTGTTTTTT CAWRLRDRAYEKLFF
TRBJ2-5 TRBV3-1/TRBV3-2 - TRBD2 TGTGCCAGCAGCCCTTCGGGACTAGCGGGAGCGACCCAGTACTTC CASSPSGLAGATQYF
TRBJ2-7 TRBV5-1 once - TGCGCCAGCAGCCCGGGGAGACCACGGGTCGGCTACGAGCAGTACTTC CASSPGRPRVGYEQYF
TRBJ1-1 TRBV10-3 - - TGTGCCATCAGTGCAGGAGGTAGTAAGGACTTCTTT CAISAGGSKDFF
TRBJ2-2 TRBV9 - TRBD1 TGTGCCAGCAGCGTAGAGATGTGGGGACAGGGGGCCTCCGGGGAGCTGTTTTTT CASSVEMWGQGASGELFF
TRBJ2-1 TRBV7-2 - TRBD1 TGTGCCAGCAGCCCTGACCCGGGACAGGGGTACAATGAGCAGTTCTTC CASSPDPGQGYNEQFF
TRBJ2-7 TRBV7-2 - TRBD1 TGTGCCAGCAGCCCCAGGTCGAGGGACAGCGAGCAGTACTTC CASSPRSRDSEQYF
TRBJ1-1 TRBV15 - - TGTGCCACCAGCAGAGATCTCGTGGGGTCGGGGGCTTTCTTT CATSRDLVGSGAFF
TRBJ2-5 TRBV3-1/TRBV3-2 few TRBD2 TGTGCCAGCAGCCACTCCATACACCAACTAGCGGGGGGGCGAGAGACCCAGTACTTC CASSHSIHQLAGGRETQYF
TRBJ2-5 TRBV18 - - TGTGCCAGCTCGGGCGGACACTCCCAAGAGACCCAGTACTTC CASSGGHSQETQYF
TRBJ1-5 TRBV6-5 - TRBD1 TGTGCCAGCAGTACGACAGGGAATAATCAGCCCCAGCATTTT CASSTTGNNQPQHF
TRBJ2-7 TRBV4-1 - - TGCGCCAGCAGCCGAGTCGGGGGTGACGAGCAGTACTTC CASSRVGGDEQYF
TRBJ2-1 TRBV9 - - TGTGCCAGCAGCGGTTCTAGCAACAATGAGCAGTTCTTC CASSGSSNNEQFF
TRBJ1-4 TRBV12-3/TRBV12-4 - - TGTGCCAGCAGGGCAAGGGACACCGAAAAACTGTTTTTT CASRARDTEKLFF
TRBJ2-1 TRBV2 few TRBD2 TGTGCCAGCAGTGTGGGGACTAGCGGGAGGGAGGGCGAGTTCTTC CASSVGTSGREGEFF
TRBJ1-4 TRBV2 few TRBD1 TGTGCCAGCACCTCCGGCCACAGGGGTTTGACTAATGAAAAACTGTTTTTT CASTSGHRGLTNEKLFF
TRBJ1-1 TRBV3-1/TRBV3-2 - TRBD1 TGTGCCAGCAGCCAAGAGGGGAAAGGGGGCCCTGAAGCTTTCTTT CASSQEGKGGPEAFF
TRBJ1-2 TRBV4-1 - - TGCGCCAGCAGCGTCTCCCCGACGGACACTTACTATGGCTACACCTTC CASSVSPTDTYYGYTF
TRBJ2-7 TRBV10-3 - - TGTGCCATCAGGGGAGATGGCACGCCCTACGAGCAGTACTTC CAIRGDGTPYEQYF
TRBJ2-7 TRBV11-2 - TRBD2 TGTGCCAGCAGCTCGTACGGGGGGATCAGTGCCTACGAGCAGTACTTC CASSSYGGISAYEQYF
TRBJ2-3 TRBV15 - TRBD2 TGTGCCACCAGCAGAGGACTAGCGGGGGGTAGCACAGATACGCAGTATTTT CATSRGLAGGSTDTQYF
TRBJ2-5 TRBV5-1 once TRBD1 TGCGCCAGCAGCTCGGGACAGGGGTTCCAAGAGACCCAGTACTTC CASSSGQGFQETQYF
TRBJ2-1 TRBV12-5 - TRBD2 TGTGCTTTCCTAGTCGGGGGGGCTTACAATGAGCAGTTCTTC CAFLVGGAYNEQFF